A single sample gave rise to the 8 T cell receptor beta chains below, sequenced in a study of blood T cell repertoires in COVID-19. TCRdb's copy holds only in-frame clones and misses some; the assay was immunoSEQ multiplex PCR. Of about 76,000 clones listed, roughly nine tenths are singletons. Sequencing was carried out using peripheral blood. These receptors were taken from a man aged 30-40 years with acute or convalescent COVID-19.

CDR3: CASSPPRQGHTEAFF. The DNA of the CDR3 is TGCGCCAGCAGCCCCCCAAGACAGGGGCACACTGAAGCTTTCTTT. The chain uses TRBV4-1 and TRBJ1-1; 8 bases are shared with TRBD1. V lost 4 bases to trimming and J lost 3 bases; unmatched junction nucleotides: 7. Germline CDR1 MGHRA, CDR2 YSYEKL. The length of the CDR3 is 15 residues.

The sample holds a few counts of this clone. V and J are TRBV28 and TRBJ2-7; 8 nucleotides agree with TRBD2. V shed 6 bases, J shed 4 bases, and the junction held 8 bases outside the gene matches. There are 14 residues in the CDR3. CDR1 MDHEN and CDR2 SYDVKM come from the germline V gene. This chain's CDR3 is CASSPAGARYEQYF. The CDR3 region has the DNA TGTGCCAGCAGCCCAGCGGGAGCTCGTTACGAGCAGTACTTC.

The CDR3 region is CASSLTERETQYF. Written as DNA, the CDR3 is TGTGCCAGCAGCTTGACAGAGAGAGAGACCCAGTACTTC. This rearrangement joins TRBV7-7 to TRBJ2-5, with D maybe TRBD1 (5 bases). CDR1 is SSHAT, CDR2 FNYEAQ, per germline (reference sequence). This CDR3 spans 13 amino acids. The V end was cut by 3 bases, the J end by 4 bases, with 9 bases between.

This sequence joins TRBV9 and TRBJ1-6; D possibly corresponds to TRBD1 (5 bases). Trimming stripped 3 bases from V and 9 bases from J, with 10 bases between. CDR1 is SGDLS and CDR2 is YYNGEE in the germline V gene. The CDR3 sequence is 13 residues long. The CDR3: CASSDTGGSPLHF. Here the CDR3 DNA reads TGTGCCAGCAGCGATACCGGGGGTTCACCCCTCCACTTT.

V usage is TRBV18 and J usage is TRBJ1-1, with D tentatively TRBD1 (5 bases). The CDR3 sequence is 16 residues long. Germline V gene sequence: CDR1 KGHSH, CDR2 LQKENI. V lost 3 bases and J lost 1, with 15 bases in between. Here the CDR3 DNA reads TGTGCCAGCTCACCCCAAGGGGCGGTAGGGAACACTGAAGCTTTCTTT. Its protein product is CASSPQGAVGNTEAFF.

DNA of the CDR3: TGCAGCGCCTTGGACAGCCACACTGAAGCTTTCTTT. This translates into CSALDSHTEAFF. J is TRBJ1-1 and V is TRBV29-1, with a weak D call TRBD1 (6 bases). CDR1 SQVTM and CDR2 ANQGSEA come from the germline V gene. The CDR3 spans 12 residues. Trimming removed 7 bases from V and 3 bases from J, with 12 bases in between.

The sample holds one count of this clone. The chain recombines TRBV6-5 with TRBJ1-4, with D possibly matching TRBD1 (5 bases). Germline V CDR1 and CDR2: MNHEY, SVGAGI. V was cut by 4 bases and J by 7 bases, with 16 bases left in between. The CDR3 spans 15 residues. The CDR3 coding sequence is TGTGCCAGCAGTTCGTCATACGGGGGGGGTGAAAAACTGTTTTTT. Its translation is CASSSSYGGGEKLFF.

The chain recombines TRBV5-8 with TRBJ2-5, with 8 nucleotides matching TRBD1. The CDR3 is 14 amino acids. The germline V gene encodes CDR1 SGHTS and CDR2 YDEGEE. Germline trimming cut 4 bases from V and 1 base from J; bases unmatched to any gene: 3. Written as DNA, the CDR3 is TGTGCCAGCAGCGGAGGACAGGGCCAAGAGACCCAGTACTTC. Encoded protein: CASSGGQGQETQYF.